The sequence of this T cell receptor beta chain was determined in a study of neoadjuvant anti-PD-1 for oral cavity cancer. Time point noted: after neoadjuvant nivolumab, at surgical resection. Concerning this clone: A junction end diverges from the germline sequence, so it may reflect a read error.

Germline V gene sequence: CDR1 MNHNS, CDR2 SASEGT. The CDR3 loop spans 13 amino acids. Clones were sequenced by immunoSEQ multiplex PCR, and TCRdb holds only the in-frame ones, with some missing. There are approximately 13,000 clones in the sample; 65% to 80% occur only once, and around 3% lies in the top ten. The TCR originated in a person aged 40 to 85 with oral cavity squamous cell carcinoma. This rearrangement joins TRBV6-1 to TRBJ1-3; D is unclear. The specimen was PBMCs, collected after nivolumab (anti-PD-1) treatment. In DNA, the CDR3 is TGTGCCAGCAGTGAGAAGGCTGGGAACACCATATATTTT. Its translation is CASSEKAGNTIYF.